Below, 16 T cell receptor beta chains from the same sample are listed, as sequenced in a study of blood T cell repertoires in COVID-19. Generated by immunoSEQ multiplex PCR, the TCRdb table keeps only in-frame clones and is missing some. The sample contains tens of thousands of clones, 80% to 90% of which appear only once. Source material: peripheral blood. The source of these receptors is a man aged 50-60 years with active COVID-19.

V gene TRBV30 combines with J gene TRBJ2-3; TRBD1 matches 7 bases. Trimming cost V 1 base and J 1 base; bases outside gene matches: 2. The CDR3 has 14 amino acids. The germline gives CDR1 GTSNPN, CDR2 SVGIG (reference sequence). The CDR3 DNA sequence: TGTGCCTGGAGTGGACAGGGCGGCACAGATACGCAGTATTTT. Protein sequence: CAWSGQGGTDTQYF.

The rearrangement links TRBV7-9 to TRBJ1-4, with 7 bases matching TRBD1. CDR1 and CDR2 from the germline V gene are SEHNR and FQNEAQ (reference sequence). The J segment lost 8 bases and the V segment lost 3 bases, leaving 6 bases of the junction unmatched. This CDR3 is built from 14 residues. DNA of the CDR3: TGTGCCAGCAGCTTGACAGGGCGGGAAGAAAAACTGTTTTTT. It specifies CASSLTGREEKLFF.

This chain joins TRBV7-8 and TRBJ2-7, with D possibly being TRBD2 (6 bases). The CDR3 covers 15 residues. V was clipped by 3 bases and J by 2 bases, with 14 bases between them. Germline CDR1 is SGHVS and CDR2 is FQNEAQ. The CDR3 protein is CASSFYGGGTYEQYF. CDR3 DNA sequence: TGTGCCAGCAGCTTTTACGGCGGAGGGACCTACGAGCAGTACTTC.

V and J are TRBV5-8 and TRBJ1-2, with 11 positions matching TRBD1. This CDR3 spans 14 amino acids. Germline CDR1 is SGHTS and CDR2 is YDEGEE. Losses at the gene ends were 4 bases for V and 4 bases for J; bases not matched to a gene: 3. The CDR3 protein is CASSKDRGLYGYTF. In DNA form, the CDR3 reads TGTGCCAGCAGCAAGGACAGGGGGCTCTATGGCTACACCTTC.

This clone was seen a single time. The CDR3 DNA reads as TGTGCCAGCAGCGTGGCTCGGACTAGCGGACAGGCGGTTAGTTACAATGAGCAGTTCTTC. Amino acid sequence: CASSVARTSGQAVSYNEQFF. The chain employs TRBV9 and TRBJ2-1, with TRBD2 identical over 10 bases. The V segment lost 2 bases and the J segment 4 bases; nucleotides outside the gene matches: 18. The CDR3 sequence is 20 residues long. CDR1 SGDLS and CDR2 YYNGEE come from the germline V gene.

The chain recombines TRBV3-1 (or the pseudogene TRBV3-2) with TRBJ1-3; D gene ambiguous. V lost 1 base, J lost 4 bases, and 8 bases lay in between. Germline CDR1 and CDR2: LGHDT and YNNKEL (reference sequence). The length of the CDR3 is 14 residues. Here the CDR3 reads CASSQGGPGNTIYF. The CDR3 DNA sequence: TGTGCCAGCAGCCAAGGAGGGCCCGGAAACACCATATATTTT.

The chain is built from TRBV28 and TRBJ2-3; the D gene is possibly TRBD1 (6 bases). Germline CDR1 reads MDHEN; CDR2 reads SYDVKM. The V gene lost 2 bases and the J gene lost 0 bases, with 9 bases spanning the gap. The CDR3 has 15 residues. The CDR3 sequence is CASSLNRASTDTQYF. The CDR3 DNA reads TGTGCCAGCAGTTTAAACAGGGCTAGCACAGATACGCAGTATTTT.

The J gene is TRBJ1-2, the V gene TRBV7-2; tentative D call: TRBD1 (5 bases). This CDR3 is 16 amino acids long. Trimming shortened V by 6 bases and J by 0 bases, and 17 bases separated the two germline ends. Germline assignment: CDR1 SGHTA and CDR2 FQGNSA. For the CDR3, the DNA is TGTGCCAGCAGGACGAGCGACAGCTTAGCTAACTATGGCTACACCTTC. This encodes CASRTSDSLANYGYTF.

The chain joins TRBV9 to TRBJ2-5; tentatively, D is TRBD1 (6 bases). V was shortened by 4 bases and J by 3 bases, with 13 bases between the two germline ends. Germline V gene sequence: CDR1 SGDLS, CDR2 YYNGEE. The CDR3 loop spans 14 amino acids. CDR3 sequence (DNA): TGTGCCAGCAGCCTTAATTACAGGGAAGAGACCCAGTACTTC. Translated, it gives CASSLNYREETQYF. Drawing the rest from reference TRBV9 and TRBJ2-5, the complete variable domain is DSGVTQTPKHLITATGQRVTLRCSPRSGDLSVYWYQQSLDQGLQFLIQYYNGEERAKGNILERFSAQQFPDLHSELNLSSLELGDSALYFCASSLNYREETQYFGPGTRLLVL.

The genes are TRBV7-2 and TRBJ2-1, with 13 bases fitting TRBD2. The V segment lost 5 bases and the J segment 10 bases; nucleotides outside the gene matches: 8. There are 15 residues in the CDR3. Per the germline V gene, CDR1 is SGHTA and CDR2 is FQGNSA. The CDR3 DNA is TGTGCCAGCAGCCTTGGACTAGCGGGAGTAGGGGAGCAGTTCTTC. Its translation is CASSLGLAGVGEQFF.

The chain combines TRBV6-6 with TRBJ2-3; maybe TRBD2 (5 bases). Per germline, CDR1 MNHNY and CDR2 SVGAGI (reference sequence). Deletions cut 10 bases from V and 3 bases from J, with 5 bases between. The CDR3 has 10 residues. The chain's CDR3 is CATGTDTQYF. CDR3 coding DNA: TGTGCCACGGGGACAGATACGCAGTATTTT.

The chain recombines TRBV2 with TRBJ1-5, with D perhaps matching TRBD1 (5 bases). V shed 2 bases and J shed 7 bases, with 18 bases lying between them. CDR3 length: 16 residues. CDR1 is SNHLY, CDR2 FYNNEI, per germline. CDR3 loop: CASSEKSQGVGQPQHF. DNA of the CDR3: TGTGCCAGCAGTGAAAAGAGCCAGGGCGTGGGGCAGCCCCAGCATTTT.

In its sample, this clone was seen a few times. This chain uses TRBV7-8 with TRBJ2-3, with D possibly being TRBD2 (6 bases). Trimming pared 5 bases from V and 4 bases from J, leaving 13 bases between. Germline-derived CDR1 and CDR2 are SGHVS and FQNEAQ. The CDR3 consists of 14 residues. CDR3 region: CASSLTIAADTQYF. CDR3 in DNA: TGTGCCAGCAGCCTTACCATAGCGGCAGATACGCAGTATTTT.

This rearrangement joins TRBV6-5 to TRBJ1-6; 8 nucleotides line up with TRBD1. The CDR3 runs 15 residues. CDR1 and CDR2 (germline): MNHEY, SVGAGI. CDR3 region: CASRGLGSYNSPLHF. The CDR3 nucleotides read TGTGCTTCCAGGGGGCTGGGGTCCTATAATTCACCCCTCCACTTT.

The rearrangement links TRBV9 to TRBJ2-3; D perhaps matches TRBD2 (6 bases). V was shortened by 2 bases and J by 2 bases, with 15 bases between the two germline ends. Germline CDR1 is SGDLS and CDR2 is YYNGEE. This CDR3 region has 16 residues. CDR3 region: CASSVFDGRFTDTQYF. CDR3 coding DNA: TGTGCCAGCAGCGTGTTTGACGGGAGATTCACAGATACGCAGTATTTT.

This clone was seen only a few times. The chain uses TRBV14 and TRBJ1-2, with TRBD1 matching 7 bases. The CDR3 length is 13 residues. J gave up 5 bases and V 3 bases, and 3 bases lay outside the gene matches. CDR1 and CDR2 from the germline V gene are SGHDN and FVKESK. CDR3 bases: TGTGCCAGCAGCCACGCCAGGGGGTATGGCTACACCTTC. Its translation is CASSHARGYGYTF.